These T cell receptor beta chains were read from a single sample in a study of response to subunit inactivated influenza vaccine. TCRdb independently ran MiXCR on the RT-PCR reads; one entry per CDR3 protein. The sample comprises around 790,000 distinct CDR3 sequences, less than 25% of which are singletons, and roughly a tenth rests with the top ten. The material was PBMCs from blood, obtained roughly 5 days after vaccination. All receptors derive from a man aged 50 to 60 who received an inactivated influenza vaccine. Both conserved end residues are part of each CDR3. Each record gives: J gene, D gene, CDR3 length, clone size, V gene, CDR3 DNA, CDR3 protein. The D gene is left open where the match is weak. Part of the rows lack a size; the others show once, few, many or a class for expanded clones.

>TRBJ2-1|TRBD2|16|few|TRBV20-1
TGCAGTGCTAGAGCCCGACTAGCGGGAGGATTCAATGAGCAGTTCTTC
CSARARLAGGFNEQFF
>TRBJ2-1|TRBD2|14|once|TRBV6-1
TGTGCCAGCAGCGCCGGGACTATGGACAATGAGCAGTTCTTC
CASSAGTMDNEQFF
>TRBJ2-1|TRBD1|15|-|TRBV29-1
TGCAGCGTCAACCTGGGGGACAGGGTGTACAATGAGCAGTTCTTC
CSVNLGDRVYNEQFF
>TRBJ2-6|TRBD1|18|few|TRBV6-1
TGTGCCAGCAGGTCGGCCGGGACAGGTTCCTCTGGGGCCAACGTCCTGATTTTC
CASRSAGTGSSGANVLIF
>TRBJ1-3|-|16|-|TRBV9
TGTGCCAGCAGCGTAGGACCCGGGGAAGCTGGAAACACCATATATTTT
CASSVGPGEAGNTIYF
>TRBJ2-5|-|14|-|TRBV7-9
TGTGCCAGCAGCTTAATTCTAGAAGGAGAGACCCAGTACTTC
CASSLILEGETQYF
>TRBJ2-3|-|14|-|TRBV25-1
TGTGCCAGCAGTGAAGGGGGGAGCACAGATACGCAGTATTTT
CASSEGGSTDTQYF
>TRBJ1-6|-|14|few|TRBV2
TGTGCCAGCAGTGTTTCCGGATTTGGATCACCCCTCCACTTT
CASSVSGFGSPLHF
>TRBJ2-7|-|12|few|TRBV20-1
TGCAGTGCGTCAAGTAAGGCCTACGAGCAGTACTTC
CSASSKAYEQYF
>TRBJ1-1|-|14|-|TRBV4-3
TGCGCCAGCAGCCAAGGACTGATGAACACTGAAGCTTTCTTT
CASSQGLMNTEAFF
>TRBJ2-7|-|18|-|TRBV27
TGTGCCAGCAGTCCCCAGGTTTATCCAGGGAGATCCTCCTACGAGCAGTACTTC
CASSPQVYPGRSSYEQYF
>TRBJ1-1|TRBD1|15|few|TRBV20-1
TGCAGTGCCCAGGACAGGGGGGGTGGGAACACTGAAGCTTTCTTT
CSAQDRGGGNTEAFF
>TRBJ2-2|-|15|-|TRBV7-6
TGTGCCAGCAGCGAGTGGGCAGGAGATACCGGGGAGCTGTTTTTT
CASSEWAGDTGELFF
>TRBJ2-3|TRBD2|17|-|TRBV11-2
TGTGCCAGCAGCCGCCCCGCACTAGCGGGATTGACAGATACGCAGTATTTT
CASSRPALAGLTDTQYF
>TRBJ1-1|-|15|few|TRBV4-2
TGTGCCAGCAGCCAAGATCGAGGTGGTACAACCCGAGCTTTCTTT
CASSQDRGGTTRAFF
>TRBJ2-3|TRBD2|18|many|TRBV11-2
TGTGCCAGCAGGACACAAACTAGCGGAGGATTTAGCACAGATACGCAGTATTTT
CASRTQTSGGFSTDTQYF
>TRBJ2-7|TRBD1|15|-|TRBV10-3
TGTGCCATCAGCTCCCGGGACAGGGGGCACTACGAGCAGTACTTC
CAISSRDRGHYEQYF
>TRBJ2-5|TRBD1|16|-|TRBV24-1
TGTGCCACCAGTGATCCCGACAGGGGGAGACGGGAGACCCAGTACTTC
CATSDPDRGRRETQYF
>TRBJ2-1|-|15|few|TRBV11-3
TGTGCCAGCAGCTTAGTTGCGGGTCTCTACAATGAGCAGTTCTTC
CASSLVAGLYNEQFF
>TRBJ2-7|TRBD1|14|many|TRBV7-8
TGTGCCAGCAGCTTGGGGACAGGGTTATACGAGCAGTACTTC
CASSLGTGLYEQYF
>TRBJ2-7|TRBD2|15|few|TRBV11-2
TGTGCCAGCAGCTTAGAGGGGGGGAGACCTTACGAGCAGTACTTC
CASSLEGGRPYEQYF
>TRBJ2-7|-|14|few|TRBV4-3
TGCGCCAGCAGCCAAGCTAGTCCAGGCTACGAGCAGTACTTC
CASSQASPGYEQYF
>TRBJ1-2|-|11|few|TRBV25-1
TGTGCCACGGACCGACCAGGGGGCTACACCTTC
CATDRPGGYTF
>TRBJ2-1|-|14|few|TRBV4-2
TGTGCCAGCAGCCAAGATCGTAATGGCGATGAGCAGTTCTTC
CASSQDRNGDEQFF
>TRBJ1-2|TRBD1|13|few|TRBV12-3/TRBV12-4
TGTGCCAGCAGTTTAGGGACAGGCAGGGTCTACACCTTC
CASSLGTGRVYTF
>TRBJ2-7|-|14|-|TRBV5-6
TGTGCCAGCAGCTACCCGACAGGCGACTACGAGCAGTACTTC
CASSYPTGDYEQYF
>TRBJ2-1|-|16|-|TRBV4-2
TGTGCCAGCAGCCGGCCCGGGGAAAGCTCCTACAATGAGCAGTTCTTC
CASSRPGESSYNEQFF
>TRBJ2-1|TRBD1|16|few|TRBV3-1
TGTGCCAGCAGCCAGAGAACCGGGACAGGGAGTAGAGGGCAGTTCTTC
CASSQRTGTGSRGQFF
>TRBJ2-3|-|17|-|TRBV5-1
TGCGCCAGCAGCCAGATGGGGGGCCGCCTACACACAGATACGCAGTATTTT
CASSQMGGRLHTDTQYF
>TRBJ2-7|-|14|few|TRBV15
TGTGCCACCAGCCAAATAGGTAGCTCCTACGAGCAGTACTTC
CATSQIGSSYEQYF
>TRBJ2-7|-|17|-|TRBV5-1
TGCGCCAGCAGCCCCCGGCGTGAAGGGATTTCCTCCTACGAGCAGTACTTC
CASSPRREGISSYEQYF
>TRBJ2-5|-|12|many|TRBV5-1
TGCGCCAGCAGCTTAGGCAGGGACGGTTGGTACTTC
CASSLGRDGWYF
>TRBJ2-3|TRBD1|13|few|TRBV20-1
TGCAGTGCTAGAACAGACAGGGGAGATACGCAGTATTTT
CSARTDRGDTQYF
>TRBJ2-5|-|14|many|TRBV20-1
TGCAGTGCAAACCGGGACGCGTTCCAAGAGACCCAGTACTTC
CSANRDAFQETQYF
>TRBJ2-3|-|14|-|TRBV20-1
TGCAGTGCTAGGGGGCAGGCAGCGGCAGATACGCAGTATTTT
CSARGQAAADTQYF
>TRBJ1-1|-|13|-|TRBV20-1
TGCAGTGCTATCTCCCCGGGGAACACTGAAGCTTTCTTT
CSAISPGNTEAFF
>TRBJ2-2|TRBD2|15|-|TRBV25-1
TGTGCCAGTTCCCCGCGGGGGGCGGACACCGGGGAGCTGTTTTTT
CASSPRGADTGELFF
>TRBJ2-5|TRBD2|17|many|TRBV6-2/TRBV6-3
TGTGCCAGCAGTTACTCTTCCCTAGCGGGGGAGGTAGAGACCCAGTACTTC
CASSYSSLAGEVETQYF
>TRBJ2-3|-|14|-|TRBV10-3
TGTGCCATCAGCGGGACTTCCCGCACAGATACGCAGTATTTT
CAISGTSRTDTQYF
>TRBJ2-3|TRBD1|16|-|TRBV4-2
TGTGCCAGCAGCCAAAGAGGGGGCAGGGATGCAGATACGCAGTATTTT
CASSQRGGRDADTQYF
>TRBJ1-2|TRBD1|14|few|TRBV5-1
TGCGCCAGCAGCGTCGGACAGGGGGCGCAAGGCTACACCTTC
CASSVGQGAQGYTF
>TRBJ2-1|-|13|-|TRBV20-1
TGCAGTGCTAGAGATTTGGGGTTCCCTGAGCAGTTCTTC
CSARDLGFPEQFF
>TRBJ1-1|-|14|-|TRBV4-3
TGCGCCAGCAGCCTCAACCGGGGGACCACTGAAGCTTTCTTT
CASSLNRGTTEAFF
>TRBJ2-1|-|17|-|TRBV4-3
TGCGCCAGCAGCCACTTGCACAGGGCAAGCTCCTACAATGAGCAGTTCTTC
CASSHLHRASSYNEQFF
>TRBJ1-6|-|14|-|TRBV7-2
TGTGCCAGCAGCTTATGGGTGCCCAATTCACCCCTCCACTTT
CASSLWVPNSPLHF
>TRBJ1-6|-|13|-|TRBV3-1
TGTGCCAGCAGCCAAAAAGGAAATTCACCCCTCCACTTT
CASSQKGNSPLHF
>TRBJ1-5|-|14|-|TRBV4-2
TGTGCCAGCAGCCAAGCCCTTAGCAATCAGCCCCAGCATTTT
CASSQALSNQPQHF
>TRBJ1-2|-|13|many|TRBV10-3
TGTGCCATCGTCTCCTTGCCGGGAGACGGCTACACCTTC
CAIVSLPGDGYTF
>TRBJ1-3|-|15|-|TRBV4-2
TGTGCCAGCAGCCAAGGGGAAGTACCTGGAAACACCATATATTTT
CASSQGEVPGNTIYF
>TRBJ2-5|-|13|many|TRBV29-1
TGCAGCGTTGAAAGAGGGAGCGAAGAGACCCAGTACTTC
CSVERGSEETQYF
>TRBJ2-3|-|15|-|TRBV6-2/TRBV6-3
TGTGCCAGCAGTGGACGGGGGATCCACACAGATACGCAGTATTTT
CASSGRGIHTDTQYF
>TRBJ2-2|-|14|-|TRBV12-3/TRBV12-4
TGTGCCAGCAGTCGGACAGACCGGGCCGGGGAGCTGTTTTTT
CASSRTDRAGELFF
>TRBJ2-3|TRBD2|17|-|TRBV11-2
TGTGCCAGCAGCTTAGATGGCGGGGGAACCCCCACAGATACGCAGTATTTT
CASSLDGGGTPTDTQYF
>TRBJ2-7|-|13|few|TRBV12-3/TRBV12-4
TGTGCCAGCAGCACGACAGTCACCTACGAGCAGTACTTC
CASSTTVTYEQYF